One TCR beta chain is described in this entry. Its cognate antigen has yet to be identified. No base-level quality is on record; no much larger clone is a single base apart. These data are taken from a study of shared clonotypes between healthy human individuals (dated by TCRdb to between 2020 and 2021). Concerning the study at large: The cohort comprised two women and a few men aged 18 to 49 years. Different laboratories and diverse techniques were used to prepare libraries and sequence TCR repertoires, to increase sequencing depth and limit assay-specific biases. Between about 0.8 and 9.5 billion PBMCs per donor were obtained by leukapheresis. To estimate repertoire size and how much clonotypes are shared between individuals, the study performed deep sequencing of blood TCR repertoires from a handful of healthy adults. The investigation overall reported the following: Only blood was sampled, and tissue TCR repertoires likely differ from those in blood. The genetic and exposure-history diversity represented was limited by the small number of donors. Pairwise subsampling led to the expectation that sequencing depth would affect the degree of clonotype sharing among donors.

Using the deep immunoSEQ assay, multiplex PCR amplified TCR CDR3 regions from genomic DNA. Genomic DNA extracted from each cell subset was distributed evenly over all wells of several immunoSEQ 96-well plates, and each plate served as one replicate. Each replicate PCR for unsorted PBMC received about 0.3 ug genomic DNA, equal to 25,000 to 35,000 T cell genomes. Ten immunoSEQ deep assay plates were used to sequence unsorted PBMC genomic DNA. The purified libraries were quantified using a Qubit 3.0 fluorometer, sized with a Bioanalyzer 2100, and then quantified again using the KAPA Library Quantification kit. Every immunoSEQ 96-well plate was sequenced on a dedicated single-read 150-cycle Illumina NextSeq 550 flow cell. The study's processing was this. Because only junctional sequences without quality scores were contained in the immunoSEQ output, filtering matching that applied to full-length reads could not be performed. Sequences were annotated with PyIR, a Python wrapper for IgBLAST v1.9, and V/J genes and CDR3 were assigned using IMGT germline references. Reads were filtered out if the reads had weak V/J assignments (E-value above 1e-6), no CDR3, stop codons, out-of-frame junctions, or ambiguous translated residues. V3J clonotypes were defined as sequences sharing an identical inferred V gene, J gene, and CDR3 amino acid sequence. Percentage overlap between repertoires was calculated by dividing the number of shared unique clonotypes by the size of the smaller repertoire. Three approaches were used to assess repertoire richness: RTK rarefaction, the Chao1 estimator, and Recon v2.1 estimates of unobserved clonotypes. Sourced from immuneACCESS, this table was stored by TCRdb with only in-frame sequences that have V and J called. A share of the clones is absent; for the studies checked, an unresolved V gene accounts for under half, and the remainder has no known explanation. From that table come the V and J calls and clone size; the DNA was used to work out D and trimming. A total of about half a million clones appear in this sample, 70% to 80% of them only once. The top ten clones comprise about 11% of the sample.

Healthy HIV-negative adults with no recently reported acute infections or vaccinations were included as donors. Every donor was a Caucasian adult residing in Nashville, Tennessee, USA. For unsorted samples, some 90 million PBMCs were counted and genomic DNA was extracted with the QIAamp DNA Blood Mini kit. Blood was collected by leukapheresis, and PBMCs were isolated by Ficoll-Histopaque density gradient centrifugation and then cryopreserved in liquid nitrogen vapor phase. Inclusive of the bounding cysteine and phenylalanine, the CDR3 is 15 residues long. Only the CDR3 region is kept as DNA, spanning 45 bases read in frame from base 1. V sheds 0 bases and J sheds 1 base, leaving 8 bases between their ends. CDR1 and CDR2 (SGHRS, YFSETQ) derive from the germline V gene.

Here the chain combines TRBV5-1 and TRBJ2-1; a confident D gene designation cannot be given. Sequences were obtained from PBMCs. This sequence originates from a woman in her forties in good health. Some clones in this sample may be carry-over from other donors' samples. The CDR3 region has the sequence CASSLGQLSYNEQFF. The sequenced DNA: TGCGCCAGCAGCTTGGGTCAGTTATCCTACAATGAGCAGTTCTTC. Where the CDR3 stops, the reference TRBV5-1 and TRBJ2-1 genes take over; the full variable domain is KAGVTQTPRYLIKTRGQQVTLSCSPISGHRSVSWYQQTPGQGLQFLFEYFSETQRNKGNFPGRFSGRQFSNSRSEMNVSTLELGDSALYLCASSLGQLSYNEQFFGPGTRLTVL.